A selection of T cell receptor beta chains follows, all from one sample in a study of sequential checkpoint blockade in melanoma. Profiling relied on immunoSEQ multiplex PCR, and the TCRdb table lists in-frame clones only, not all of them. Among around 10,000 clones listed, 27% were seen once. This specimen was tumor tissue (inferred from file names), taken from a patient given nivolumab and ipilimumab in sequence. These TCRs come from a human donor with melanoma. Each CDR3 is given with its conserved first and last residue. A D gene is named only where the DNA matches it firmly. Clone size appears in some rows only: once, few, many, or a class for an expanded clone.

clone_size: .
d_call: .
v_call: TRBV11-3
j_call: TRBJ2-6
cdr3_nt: TGTGCCAGCAGCTTAGACGGGATCTCTGGGGCCAACGTCCTGACTTTC
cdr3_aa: CASSLDGISGANVLTF

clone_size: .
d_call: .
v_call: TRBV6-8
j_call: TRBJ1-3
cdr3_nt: TGTGCCACGTTGCCAGGGGCCTACTCTGGAAACACCATATATTTT
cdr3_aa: CATLPGAYSGNTIYF

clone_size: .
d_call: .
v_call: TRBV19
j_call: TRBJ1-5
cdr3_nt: TGTGCCAGTAGTATAATTGGGTGGGGCAATCAGCCCCAGCATTTT
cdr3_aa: CASSIIGWGNQPQHF

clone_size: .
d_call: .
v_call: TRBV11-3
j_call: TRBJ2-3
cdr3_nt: TGTGCCAGCAGCTTGGGCTATCTTGGGGGTGTCAGAGATACGCAGTATTTT
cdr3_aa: CASSLGYLGGVRDTQYF

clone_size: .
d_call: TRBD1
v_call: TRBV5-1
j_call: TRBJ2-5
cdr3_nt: TGCGCCAGCAGCCTGGGACAGGGGGCCGTAGAGACCCAGTACTTC
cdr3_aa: CASSLGQGAVETQYF

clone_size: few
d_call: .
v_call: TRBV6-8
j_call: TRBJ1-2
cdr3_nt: TGTGCCAGCAGTCAGGCTCTGGGGGGCTACACCTTC
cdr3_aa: CASSQALGGYTF

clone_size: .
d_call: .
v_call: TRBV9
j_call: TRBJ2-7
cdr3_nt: TGTGCCAGCAGCGTAGATGGTGCGGGCGAGCAGTACTTC
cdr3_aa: CASSVDGAGEQYF

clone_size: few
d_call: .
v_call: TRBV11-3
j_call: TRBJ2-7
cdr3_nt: TGTGCCAGCAGCATAGGGCAGTCCTCCTACGAGCAGTACTTC
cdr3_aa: CASSIGQSSYEQYF

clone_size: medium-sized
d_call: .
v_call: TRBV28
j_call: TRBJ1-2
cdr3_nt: TGTGCCAGCAGTGAGGGGAACTATGGCTACACCTTC
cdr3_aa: CASSEGNYGYTF

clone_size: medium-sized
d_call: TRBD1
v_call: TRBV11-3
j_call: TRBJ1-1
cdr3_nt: TGTGCCAGCAGCTTAAGGGGACAGGGGGAGGCTGAAGCTTTCTTT
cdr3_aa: CASSLRGQGEAEAFF

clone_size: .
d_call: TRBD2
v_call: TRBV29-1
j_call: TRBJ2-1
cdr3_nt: TGCAGCGTTACTATCTCCACGGGGGGTCTCAATGAGCAGTTCTTC
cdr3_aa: CSVTISTGGLNEQFF

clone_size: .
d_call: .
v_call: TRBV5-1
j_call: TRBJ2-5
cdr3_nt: TGCGCCAGCAGCTTGGGGTCTACCCAAGAGACCCAGTACTTC
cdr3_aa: CASSLGSTQETQYF

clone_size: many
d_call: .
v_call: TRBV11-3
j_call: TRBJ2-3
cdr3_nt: TGTGCCAGCAGCGCCGACGGGTCCACAGATACGCAGTATTTT
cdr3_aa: CASSADGSTDTQYF

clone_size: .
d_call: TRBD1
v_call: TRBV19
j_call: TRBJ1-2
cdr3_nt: TGTGCCAGTAGTCCGGGGACAGGGAGGATATATGGCTACACCTTC
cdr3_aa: CASSPGTGRIYGYTF

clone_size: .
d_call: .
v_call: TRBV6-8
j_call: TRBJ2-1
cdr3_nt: TGTGCCAGCAGTTACGGGGGGGCACCCTACAATGAGCAGTTCTTC
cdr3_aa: CASSYGGAPYNEQFF

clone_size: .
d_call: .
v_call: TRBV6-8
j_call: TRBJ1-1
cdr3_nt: TGTGCCAGCAGTAAGGACGGGGATGAAGCTTTCTTT
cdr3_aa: CASSKDGDEAFF